This entry is about one T cell receptor beta chain. Its matching antigen is unknown. The sample originates from a study of circulating and synovial CD4+ cells in juvenile arthritis. Profiled with immunoSEQ multiplex PCR; TCRdb holds only in-frame clones, not every one. The profile covers 30,000 to 40,000 clones, with roughly 96% appearing a single time and around 0.15% taken by the ten largest. Samples derive from patients with active juvenile idiopathic arthritis. Study-wide results and limits: These blood cells shared more CDR3 sequences with synovium than bulk blood. Diversity here was lower than in bulk blood CD4 cells. CPL versus bulk CD4 samples: T cell genome counts differed by at least an order of magnitude.

The germline V gene encodes CDR1 SGHNT and CDR2 YYREEE (reference sequence). This CDR3 is 14 amino acids long. Trimming took 4 bases from V and 0 from J; bases not matched to a gene: 3. The sample consisted of CD4+ T cells from blood. This chain connects TRBV5-4 to TRBJ1-1; 7 bases agree with TRBD1. The TCR originated in a human donor with juvenile idiopathic arthritis. The CDR3 is CASSRQGVNTEAFF. In DNA form, the CDR3 reads TGTGCCAGCAGCCGACAGGGAGTGAACACTGAAGCTTTCTTT. The full variable domain, with the rest looked up from reference TRBV5-4 and TRBJ1-1, is ETGVTQSPTHLIKTRGQQVTLRCSSQSGHNTVSWYQQALGQGPQFIFQYYREEENGRGNFPPRFSGLQFPNYSSELNVNALELDDSALYLCASSRQGVNTEAFFGQGTRLTVV.